Below are 18 T cell receptor beta chains sequenced from a single sample in a study of cytomegalovirus exposure and HLA in healthy donors. Use of 60 Vbeta and 13 Jbeta primers characterized the PCR. Only in-frame clones appear in the TCRdb table, and some are missing; sequencing was by immunoSEQ multiplex PCR. The sample gives under 150,000 clones, 75% to 85% of which show up once; around 1% is in the top ten. The sample comprised PBMCs. These receptor sequences come from a male donor in good health and CMV-seronegative.

The rearrangement joins TRBV10-3 to TRBJ2-3; D is possibly TRBD1 (6 bases). The CDR3 runs to 16 residues. V lost 10 bases, J lost 0 bases, and 20 bases lay in between. Germline CDR1 reads ENHRY; CDR2 reads SYGVKD. This chain's CDR3 is CATGTLALSSTDTQYF. DNA for the CDR3: TGTGCCACCGGGACACTCGCCCTTTCTAGCACAGATACGCAGTATTTT.

The rearrangement links TRBV5-8 to TRBJ1-4; 10 nucleotides match TRBD1. J lost 5 bases, V lost 4 bases, and 5 bases had no gene match. This CDR3 region has 15 residues. Germline V CDR1 and CDR2: SGHTS, YDEGEE. This CDR3 is CASSPGQGGNEKLFF. The DNA of the CDR3 is TGTGCCAGCAGCCCAGGACAGGGGGGGAATGAAAAACTGTTTTTT. The entire variable domain, with the rest obtained from reference TRBV5-8 and TRBJ1-4, is as follows: EAGVTQSPTHLIKTRGQQATLRCSPISGHTSVYWYQQALGLGLQFLLWYDEGEERNRGNFPPRFSGRQFPNYSSELNVNALELEDSALYLCASSPGQGGNEKLFFGSGTQLSVL.

The chain carries TRBV11-2 and TRBJ1-6, with a weak D call TRBD1 (5 bases). CDR3 length equals 16 residues. V was shortened by 3 bases and J by 3 bases, with 12 bases between the two germline ends. Germline V gene lookup returns CDR1 SGHAT and CDR2 FQNNGV. CDR3 amino acids: CASSLNRMIYNSPLHF. The CDR3 coding sequence is TGTGCCAGCAGCTTGAACAGGATGATCTATAATTCACCCCTCCACTTT.

The chain has TRBV7-2 and TRBJ2-7, with 8 bases matching TRBD2. Trimming at V came to 1 base and at J to 3 bases, leaving 5 bases not matched to a gene. CDR3 size: 15 residues. CDR1 is SGHTA and CDR2 is FQGNSA in the germline V gene. The CDR3 DNA reads as TGTGCCAGCAGCTTAGGAGCGGGGGCCTTCTACGAGCAGTACTTC. This sequence encodes CASSLGAGAFYEQYF.

V gene TRBV5-4 combines with J gene TRBJ1-2, with 7 bases identical to TRBD1. Germline trimming cut 0 bases from V and 4 bases from J; bases unmatched to any gene: 9. Germline CDR1 reads SGHNT; CDR2 reads YYREEE (reference sequence). The CDR3 is 16 amino acids. The DNA for the CDR3 is TGTGCCAGCAGCTTGGCTCGAGAAGCAGGGGGCTATGGCTACACCTTC. It yields the protein CASSLAREAGGYGYTF.

The chain is built from TRBV5-4 and TRBJ2-2; tentative D call: TRBD1 (6 bases). V was cut by 4 bases and J by 0 bases, with 10 bases left in between. There are 15 residues in the CDR3. Germline V CDR1 and CDR2: SGHNT, YYREEE (reference sequence). The CDR3 DNA reads TGTGCCAGCAGCCCCCCAGGGGCGAACACCGGGGAGCTGTTTTTT. It translates to CASSPPGANTGELFF.

This clone was observed a few times. The rearrangement joins TRBV4-3 to TRBJ2-7; TRBD1 matches at 8 bases. V was clipped by 0 bases and J by 3 bases; unmatched bases: 4. In germline, CDR1 is LGHNA, CDR2 YSLEER. The CDR3 loop spans 15 amino acids. For the CDR3, the DNA is TGCGCCAGCAGCCAAGACGCAGGGGGCTTCTACGAGCAGTACTTC. It codes for CASSQDAGGFYEQYF.

The gene calls are TRBV30 and TRBJ1-6; possibly TRBD1 for D (6 bases). The V end lost 2 bases, the J end lost 4 bases, and 12 bases lay between the germline ends. There are 15 residues in the CDR3. Germline CDR1 reads GTSNPN; CDR2 reads SVGIG (reference sequence). CDR3: CAWSPTGSYNSPLHF. The CDR3 DNA is TGTGCCTGGAGTCCGACAGGATCGTATAATTCACCCCTCCACTTT.

This chain connects TRBV7-6 to TRBJ2-3; perhaps TRBD1 as D (6 bases). The ends were cut back, 3 bases at V and 6 bases at J, with 13 bases in the middle. Germline CDR1 and CDR2: SGHVS and FNYEAQ. The CDR3 runs to 14 residues. CDR3 sequence (DNA): TGTGCCAGCAGCTTCGTGGCTGGGGGCGATACGCAGTATTTT. Its protein product is CASSFVAGGDTQYF.

The rearrangement uses TRBV4-3 and TRBJ2-7; 7 positions match TRBD1. V trimming: 1 base; J trimming: 3 bases; junction bases outside the gene matches: 3. This CDR3 is 14 amino acids long. The germline V gene encodes CDR1 LGHNA and CDR2 YSLEER. CDR3 DNA sequence: TGCGCCAGCAGCCAAGGACAGGGCCTCTACGAGCAGTACTTC. Amino acid sequence: CASSQGQGLYEQYF.

The sample holds one count of this clone. The gene calls are TRBV30 and TRBJ1-2, with D possibly being TRBD1 (6 bases). The V gene lost 3 bases and the J gene lost 2 bases, with 10 bases spanning the gap. The V gene's germline CDR1 is GTSNPN and CDR2 SVGIG (reference sequence). This CDR3 spans 13 amino acids. The CDR3: CAWRGGANYGYTF. CDR3 DNA: TGTGCCTGGAGAGGGGGGGCCAACTATGGCTACACCTTC.

The chain employs TRBV5-1 and TRBJ1-2; TRBD1 is a possible D gene (6 bases). Looked up from germline, CDR1 is SGHRS and CDR2 is YFSETQ. V gave up 5 bases and J gave up 1 base, with 15 bases separating them. The length of the CDR3 is 15 residues. In DNA form, the CDR3 reads TGCGCCAGCAGGTCACCCGGGACAATTAACTATGGCTACACCTTC. The encoded protein is CASRSPGTINYGYTF.

The rearrangement uses TRBV4-1 and TRBJ2-5, with D perhaps matching TRBD2 (6 bases). This CDR3 spans 14 amino acids. The germline V gene has CDR1 MGHRA and CDR2 YSYEKL. Trimming took 2 bases from V and 5 from J, leaving 12 bases between them. In DNA form, the CDR3 reads TGCGCCAGCAGCCAACAACCTGGGGGGGAGACCCAGTACTTC. This sequence encodes CASSQQPGGETQYF.

This clone was detected a few times. The chain joins TRBV6-6 to TRBJ1-1; D is uncertain. The ends were cut back, 7 bases at V and 2 bases at J, with 11 bases in the middle. This CDR3 has 13 residues. Germline CDR1 and CDR2: MNHNY and SVGAGI (reference sequence). Here the CDR3 reads CASKLGGNTEAFF. DNA for the CDR3: TGTGCCAGCAAATTGGGAGGTAACACTGAAGCTTTCTTT.

The rearrangement uses TRBV7-2 and TRBJ2-5; 7 bases align to TRBD2. The CDR3 covers 14 residues. Germline CDR1 and CDR2: SGHTA and FQGNSA. The junction had 5 bases not matched to a gene; V was cut back by 5 bases and J by 2 bases. CDR3 coding DNA: TGTGCCAGCAGCCCCGGGGGGATTCAAGAGACCCAGTACTTC. The encoded protein is CASSPGGIQETQYF.

The genes are TRBV19 and TRBJ2-2; 7 bases are shared with TRBD1. The trim removed 5 bases at V and 6 bases at J, leaving 9 bases unmatched. The CDR3 covers 15 residues. CDR1 LNHDA and CDR2 SQIVND come from the germline V gene (reference sequence). CDR3 residues: CASSLTSRGPGELFF. CDR3 in DNA: TGTGCCAGTAGTCTGACCTCGAGGGGGCCCGGGGAGCTGTTTTTT.

This clone was recorded only once. The chain employs TRBV19 and TRBJ2-3; 7 bases line up with TRBD1. The CDR3 is 16 residues long. Germline V gene lookup returns CDR1 LNHDA and CDR2 SQIVND (reference sequence). The J segment lost 7 bases and the V segment lost 5 bases, leaving 15 bases of the junction unmatched. CDR3 coding DNA: TGTGCCAGTAGTCCCTCCCGCGACAGGGCGTTTTATACGCAGTATTTT. Translation gives CASSPSRDRAFYTQYF.

This clone appeared once. The chain is built from TRBV5-1 and TRBJ2-5; TRBD1 matches at 8 bases. The J call is in doubt because the DNA end fits TRBJ2-7 better. The CDR3 extends over 15 amino acids. Germline V gene sequence: CDR1 SGHRS, CDR2 YFSETQ. The CDR3: CASSQWTGKTYEQYF. Written as DNA, the CDR3 is TGCGCCAGCAGCCAATGGACAGGGAAGACCTACGAGCAGTACTTC.